Listed below are T cell receptor beta chains from one sample, sequenced in a study of tumor-infiltrating lymphocytes in oesophageal squamous cell carcinoma. TCRdb re-derived calls from the PCR reads in MiXCR, one entry per CDR3 protein. The sample includes approximately 12,000 distinct CDR3 sequences, over 50% of them seen just once. The sample consisted of esophageal tumor tissue. The receptors were gathered from a male donor with esophageal squamous cell carcinoma. Each CDR3 is given with its conserved first and last residue.

j_call | v_call | cdr3_aa
TRBJ2-3 | TRBV7-2 | CASSHRTDTQYF
TRBJ2-7 | TRBV7-6 | CASSPGQEAPYEQYF
TRBJ2-3 | TRBV14 | CASSPGTSITDTQYF
TRBJ2-3 | TRBV12-3/TRBV12-4 | CASRPNGDTQYF
TRBJ1-2 | TRBV12-3/TRBV12-4 | CASSWSGTGVFGYGYTF
TRBJ1-6 | TRBV7-2 | CASSLSDNNPHF
TRBJ2-7 | TRBV7-2 | CASSLGGTTNSPLHF
. | TRBV7-2 | CASSLLTSGKETQYF
. | TRBV7-2 | CASKEGAGVGYNEQYF
TRBJ2-7 | TRBV11-3 | CASSLFRIGFYEQYF
TRBJ2-5 | TRBV7-3 | CASSPRGRGETQYF
TRBJ2-7 | TRBV7-2 | CASSRGTSGRVDEQYF
TRBJ2-7 | TRBV7-8 | CASSPWGTGGYEQYF
TRBJ2-1 | TRBV25-1 | CASSGSGPGNEQFF
TRBJ2-2 | TRBV12-3/TRBV12-4 | CASSFQGANTGELFF
TRBJ2-1 | TRBV24-1 | CATDGGIYNEQFF
TRBJ2-4 | TRBV6-6 | CASKTAAPSKNIQYF
TRBJ2-3 | TRBV11-3 | CASSLDRSTDTQYF
TRBJ2-3 | TRBV11-2 | CASSLTSGIADTQYF
TRBJ2-1 | TRBV7-9 | CASNQVAGGGGEQFF
. | TRBV7-6 | CASSSAHETQYF
. | TRBV12-3/TRBV12-4 | CATKDEQFF
TRBJ2-5 | TRBV28 | CASTGWEQGAFGEETQYF
TRBJ1-1 | TRBV27 | CASSYRGMNTEAFF
. | TRBV10-3 | CATGTGTGGNEQFF
TRBJ2-7 | TRBV20-1 | CSAPPQGSYEQYF
TRBJ2-2 | TRBV7-4 | CASDRRYTGELFF
TRBJ2-5 | TRBV24-1 | CATSDLQRTGEKETQYF
TRBJ2-3 | TRBV7-6 | CASSAYASGGGDTQYF
TRBJ2-5 | TRBV6-1 | CASSEPVAGGGTPREQYF
TRBJ2-5 | TRBV11-3 | CASSYRPWTQETQYF
. | TRBV28 | CASSLQATYNEQFF
TRBJ2-2 | TRBV12-3/TRBV12-4 | CASSTRTGPTGELFF
TRBJ1-1 | TRBV28 | CASSLFPQGSGSTEAFF
TRBJ2-5 | TRBV7-6 | CASSLAHVTQYF
TRBJ2-3 | TRBV7-9 | CASSLVGGGRGYTQYF
TRBJ2-6 | TRBV7-6 | CASSLIVRLSSGANVLTF
. | TRBV7-2 | CASTSTGNTYNEQFF
. | TRBV6-9 | CASSSGTGEYNEQFF
TRBJ1-2 | TRBV30 | CAWSVEPRDYGYTF
TRBJ2-2 | TRBV7-3 | CASSLGQGVTGELFF
TRBJ1-1 | TRBV27 | CASSFHRTGEGEAFF
. | TRBV11-2 | CASTWDRTQETQYF
. | TRBV12-3/TRBV12-4 | CASSSPAGGTYNEQFF
TRBJ2-6 | TRBV7-3 | CASSLYPIFSSGANVLTF
TRBJ2-5 | TRBV7-3 | CASSLTEAGGPETQYF
TRBJ2-3 | TRBV27 | CASKPLPTDTQYF
TRBJ2-7 | TRBV7-2 | CASSPWDSDSYEQYF
TRBJ1-2 | TRBV28 | CASRQGGTNYGYTF
. | TRBV7-3 | CASSQMGLAGGHYEQYF
TRBJ2-5 | TRBV7-6 | CASSFSSTLSNEQYF
TRBJ1-1 | TRBV7-3 | CASSFSFRNEAEAFF
TRBJ2-5 | TRBV5-1 | CASSLLCRYF